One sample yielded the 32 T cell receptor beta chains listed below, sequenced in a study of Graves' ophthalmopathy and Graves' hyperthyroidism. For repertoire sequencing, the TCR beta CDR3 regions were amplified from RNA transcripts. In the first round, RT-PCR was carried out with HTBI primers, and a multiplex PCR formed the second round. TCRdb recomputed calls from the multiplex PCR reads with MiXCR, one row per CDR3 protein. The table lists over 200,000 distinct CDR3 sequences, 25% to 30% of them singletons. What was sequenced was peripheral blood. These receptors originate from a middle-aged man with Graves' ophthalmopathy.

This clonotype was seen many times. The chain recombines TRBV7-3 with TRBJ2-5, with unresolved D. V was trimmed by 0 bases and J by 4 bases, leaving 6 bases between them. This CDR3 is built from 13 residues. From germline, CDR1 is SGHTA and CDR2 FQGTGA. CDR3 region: CASSLTNRETQYF. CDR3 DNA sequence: TGTGCCAGCAGCTTAACGAATCGAGAGACCCAGTACTTC.

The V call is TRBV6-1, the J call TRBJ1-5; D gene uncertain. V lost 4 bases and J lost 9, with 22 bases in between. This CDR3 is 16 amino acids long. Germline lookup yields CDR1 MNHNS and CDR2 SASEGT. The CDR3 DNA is TGTGCCAGCAGTGGAAGCGGGCCCCGGGCGGTTGGGCCCCAGCATTTT. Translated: CASSGSGPRAVGPQHF.

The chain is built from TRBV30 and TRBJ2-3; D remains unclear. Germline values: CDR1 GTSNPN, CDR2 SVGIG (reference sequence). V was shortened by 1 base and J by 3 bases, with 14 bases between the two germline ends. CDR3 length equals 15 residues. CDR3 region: CAWSGQVPGTDTQYF. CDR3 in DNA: TGTGCCTGGAGTGGGCAGGTCCCTGGGACAGATACGCAGTATTTT.

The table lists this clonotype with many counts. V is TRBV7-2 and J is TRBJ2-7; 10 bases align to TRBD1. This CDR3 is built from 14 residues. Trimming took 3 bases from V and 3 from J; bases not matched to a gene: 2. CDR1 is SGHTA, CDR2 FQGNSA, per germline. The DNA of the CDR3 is TGTGCCAGCAGCTTTCGGGACAGGGGCTACGAGCAGTACTTC. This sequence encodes CASSFRDRGYEQYF.

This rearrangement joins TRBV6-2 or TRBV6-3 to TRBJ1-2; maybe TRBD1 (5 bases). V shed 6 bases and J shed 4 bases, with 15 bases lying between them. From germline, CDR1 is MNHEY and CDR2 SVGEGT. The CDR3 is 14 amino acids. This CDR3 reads CASRSGGRTYGYTF. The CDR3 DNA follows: TGTGCCAGCAGGTCTGGGGGACGGACCTATGGCTACACCTTC.

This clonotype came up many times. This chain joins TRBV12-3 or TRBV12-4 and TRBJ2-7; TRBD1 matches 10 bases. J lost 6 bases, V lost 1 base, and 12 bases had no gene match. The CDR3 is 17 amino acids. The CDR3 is CASSLGVLVTGGREQYF. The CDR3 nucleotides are TGTGCCAGCAGTTTAGGGGTGTTAGTGACAGGGGGCCGCGAGCAGTACTTC.

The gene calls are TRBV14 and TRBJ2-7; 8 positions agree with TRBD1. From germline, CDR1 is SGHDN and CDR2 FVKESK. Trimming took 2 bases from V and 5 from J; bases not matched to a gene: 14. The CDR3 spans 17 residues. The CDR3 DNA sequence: TGTGCCAGCAGCCAATTTAACTCGGGACAGGTAGTCCACGAGCAGTACTTC. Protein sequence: CASSQFNSGQVVHEQYF.

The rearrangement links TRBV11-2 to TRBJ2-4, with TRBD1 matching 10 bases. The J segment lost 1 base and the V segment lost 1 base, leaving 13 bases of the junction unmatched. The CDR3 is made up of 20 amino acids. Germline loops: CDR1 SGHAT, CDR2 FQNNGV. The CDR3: CASSLGPGTGAFGAKNIQYF. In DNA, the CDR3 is TGTGCCAGCAGCTTAGGTCCCGGGACAGGGGCCTTTGGGGCCAAAAACATTCAGTACTTC.

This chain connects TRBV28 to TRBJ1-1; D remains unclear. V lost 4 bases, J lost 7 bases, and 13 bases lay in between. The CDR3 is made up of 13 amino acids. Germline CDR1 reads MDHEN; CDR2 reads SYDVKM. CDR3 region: CASSSVRSFEAFF. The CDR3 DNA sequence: TGTGCCAGCAGTTCGGTACGCAGCTTTGAAGCTTTCTTT.

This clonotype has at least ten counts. The CDR3 protein is CASSRGGPNQPQHF. CDR3 DNA: TGCGCCAGCTCCCGGGGGGGGCCCAATCAGCCCCAGCATTTT. This chain links TRBV10-2 with TRBJ1-5; weak D call: TRBD1 (6 bases). The ends were cut back, 8 bases at V and 3 bases at J, with 14 bases in the middle. The CDR3 sequence is 14 residues long. The germline V gene encodes CDR1 WSHSY and CDR2 SAAADI.

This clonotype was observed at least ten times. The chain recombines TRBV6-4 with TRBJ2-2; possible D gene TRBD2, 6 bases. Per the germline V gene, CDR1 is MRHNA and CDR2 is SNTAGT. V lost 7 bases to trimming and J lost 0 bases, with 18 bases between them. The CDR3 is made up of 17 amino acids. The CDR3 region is CASTPLSGGSNTGELFF. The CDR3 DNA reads TGTGCCAGCACCCCTTTGTCCGGGGGATCGAACACCGGGGAGCTGTTTTTT.

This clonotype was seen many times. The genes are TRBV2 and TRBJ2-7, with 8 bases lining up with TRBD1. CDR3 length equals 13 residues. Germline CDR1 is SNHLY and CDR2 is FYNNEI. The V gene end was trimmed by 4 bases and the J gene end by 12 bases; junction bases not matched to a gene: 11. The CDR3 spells CASSAEKGQGPYF. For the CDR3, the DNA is TGTGCCAGCAGTGCCGAAAAAGGACAGGGACCGTACTTC.

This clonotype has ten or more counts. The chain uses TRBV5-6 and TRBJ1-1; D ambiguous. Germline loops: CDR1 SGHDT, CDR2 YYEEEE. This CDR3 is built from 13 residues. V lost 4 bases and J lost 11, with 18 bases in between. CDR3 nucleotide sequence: TGTGCCAGCAGCCGAGCGAAAGGGAGTGGGGCTTTCTTT. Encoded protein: CASSRAKGSGAFF.

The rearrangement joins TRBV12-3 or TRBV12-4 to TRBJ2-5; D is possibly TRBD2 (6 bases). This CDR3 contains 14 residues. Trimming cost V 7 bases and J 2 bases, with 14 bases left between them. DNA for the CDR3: TGTGCCAGCACTTTGGCGGAGGGACAAGAGACCCAGTACTTC. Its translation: CASTLAEGQETQYF.

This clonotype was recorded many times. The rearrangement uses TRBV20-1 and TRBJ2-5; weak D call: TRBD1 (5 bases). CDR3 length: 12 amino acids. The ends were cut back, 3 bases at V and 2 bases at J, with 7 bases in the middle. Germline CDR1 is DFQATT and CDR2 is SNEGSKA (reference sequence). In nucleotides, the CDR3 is TGCAGTGCTAGCAAGGGGCAAGAGACCCAGTACTTC. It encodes CSASKGQETQYF.

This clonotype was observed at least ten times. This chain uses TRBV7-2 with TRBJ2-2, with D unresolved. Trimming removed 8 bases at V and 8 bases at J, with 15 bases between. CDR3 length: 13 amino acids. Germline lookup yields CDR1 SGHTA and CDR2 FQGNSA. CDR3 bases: TGTGCCAGCGGCCAAAATTATGCGGGGGAGCTGTTTTTT. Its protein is CASGQNYAGELFF.

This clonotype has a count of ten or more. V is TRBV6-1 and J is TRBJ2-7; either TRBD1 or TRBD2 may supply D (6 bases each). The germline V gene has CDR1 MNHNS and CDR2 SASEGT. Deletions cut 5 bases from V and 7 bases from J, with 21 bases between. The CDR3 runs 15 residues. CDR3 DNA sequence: TGTGCCAGCAGTCGAGACCTGGGGGGCTTGAAAGAGCAGTACTTC. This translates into CASSRDLGGLKEQYF.

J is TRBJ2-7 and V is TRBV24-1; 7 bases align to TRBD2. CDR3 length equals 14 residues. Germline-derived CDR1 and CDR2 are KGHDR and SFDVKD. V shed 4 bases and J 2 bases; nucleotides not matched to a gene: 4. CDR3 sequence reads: CATSEGGRAYEQYF. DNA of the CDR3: TGTGCCACCAGTGAGGGCGGGAGAGCCTACGAGCAGTACTTC.

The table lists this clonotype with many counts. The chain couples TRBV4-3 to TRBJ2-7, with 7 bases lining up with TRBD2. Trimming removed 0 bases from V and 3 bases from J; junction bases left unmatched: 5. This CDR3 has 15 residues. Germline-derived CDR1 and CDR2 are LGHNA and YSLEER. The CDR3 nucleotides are TGCGCCAGCAGCCAAGAATCCCGCGGGGGCTACGAGCAGTACTTC. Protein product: CASSQESRGGYEQYF.

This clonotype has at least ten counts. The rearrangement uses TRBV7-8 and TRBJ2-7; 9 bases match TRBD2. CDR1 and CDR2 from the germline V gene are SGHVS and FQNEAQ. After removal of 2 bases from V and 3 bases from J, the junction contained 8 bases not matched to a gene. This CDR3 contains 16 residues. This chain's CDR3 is CASSLSGREGIYEQYF. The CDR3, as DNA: TGTGCCAGCAGCTTATCGGGGCGGGAGGGGATCTACGAGCAGTACTTC.

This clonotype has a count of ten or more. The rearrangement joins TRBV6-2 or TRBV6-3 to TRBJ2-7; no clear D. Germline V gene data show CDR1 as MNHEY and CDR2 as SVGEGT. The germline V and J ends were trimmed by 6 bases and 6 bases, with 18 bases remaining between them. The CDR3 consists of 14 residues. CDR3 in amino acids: CASRPHLGVSEQYF. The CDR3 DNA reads TGTGCCAGCAGGCCCCATCTAGGTGTGAGCGAGCAGTACTTC.

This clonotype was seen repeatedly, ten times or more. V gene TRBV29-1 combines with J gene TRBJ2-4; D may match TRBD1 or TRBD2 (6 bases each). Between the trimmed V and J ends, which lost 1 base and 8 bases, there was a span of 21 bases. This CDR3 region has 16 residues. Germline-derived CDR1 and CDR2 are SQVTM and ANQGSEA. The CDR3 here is CSVEAGAGTFFHIQYF. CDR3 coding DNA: TGCAGCGTTGAAGCGGGGGCCGGGACATTTTTTCACATTCAGTACTTC.

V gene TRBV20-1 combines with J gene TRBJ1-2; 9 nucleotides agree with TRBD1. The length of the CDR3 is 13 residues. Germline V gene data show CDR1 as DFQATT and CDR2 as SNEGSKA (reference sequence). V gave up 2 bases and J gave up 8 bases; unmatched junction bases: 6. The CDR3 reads CSARRGQGGGYTF. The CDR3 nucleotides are TGCAGTGCTAGACGGGGACAGGGAGGAGGCTACACCTTC.

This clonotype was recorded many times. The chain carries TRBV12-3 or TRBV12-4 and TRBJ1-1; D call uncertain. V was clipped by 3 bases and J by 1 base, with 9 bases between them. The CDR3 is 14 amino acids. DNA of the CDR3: TGTGCCAGCAGTTTCTCCCCGAGGAACACTGAAGCTTTCTTT. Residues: CASSFSPRNTEAFF.

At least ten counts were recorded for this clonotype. CDR3 DNA sequence: TGTGCCGCCTGGGAGACAGGGCGCACTGAAGCTTTCTTT. It codes for CAAWETGRTEAFF. The chain joins TRBV28 to TRBJ1-1; TRBD1 agrees at 7 bases. Trimming at V came to 11 bases and at J to 4 bases, leaving 10 bases not matched to a gene. Germline values: CDR1 MDHEN, CDR2 SYDVKM. The CDR3 loop spans 13 amino acids.

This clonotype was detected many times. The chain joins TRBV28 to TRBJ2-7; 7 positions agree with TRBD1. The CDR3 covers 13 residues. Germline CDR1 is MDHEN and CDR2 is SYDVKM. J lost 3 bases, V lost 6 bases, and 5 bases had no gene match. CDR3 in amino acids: CASSLGQSYEQYF. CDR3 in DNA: TGTGCCAGCAGCCTGGGACAGAGCTACGAGCAGTACTTC.

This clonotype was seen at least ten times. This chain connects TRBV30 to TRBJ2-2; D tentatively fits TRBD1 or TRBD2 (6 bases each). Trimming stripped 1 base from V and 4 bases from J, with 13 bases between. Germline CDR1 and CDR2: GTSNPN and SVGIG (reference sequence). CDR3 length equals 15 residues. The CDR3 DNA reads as TGTGCCTGGAGTGCTAGCGCAGGGGCCACCGGGGAGCTGTTTTTT. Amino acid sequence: CAWSASAGATGELFF.

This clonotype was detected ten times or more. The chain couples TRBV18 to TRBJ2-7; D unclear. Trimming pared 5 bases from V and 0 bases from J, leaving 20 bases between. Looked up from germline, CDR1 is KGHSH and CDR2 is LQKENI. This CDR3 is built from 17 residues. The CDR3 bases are TGTGCCAGCTCAAGGATGGGTATGAGGATGAGCTCCTACGAGCAGTACTTC. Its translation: CASSRMGMRMSSYEQYF.

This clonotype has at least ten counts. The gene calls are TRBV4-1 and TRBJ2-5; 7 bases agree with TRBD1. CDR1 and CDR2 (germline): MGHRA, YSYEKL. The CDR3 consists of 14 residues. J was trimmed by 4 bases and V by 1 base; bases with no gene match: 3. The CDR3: CASSQGPGGETQYF. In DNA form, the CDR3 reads TGCGCCAGCAGCCAAGGTCCAGGGGGAGAGACCCAGTACTTC.

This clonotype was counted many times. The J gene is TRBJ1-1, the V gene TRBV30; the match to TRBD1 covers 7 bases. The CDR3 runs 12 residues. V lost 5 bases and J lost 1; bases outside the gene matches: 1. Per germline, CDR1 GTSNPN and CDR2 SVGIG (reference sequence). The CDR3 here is CAWDRANTEAFF. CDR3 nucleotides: TGTGCCTGGGACAGGGCGAACACTGAAGCTTTCTTT.

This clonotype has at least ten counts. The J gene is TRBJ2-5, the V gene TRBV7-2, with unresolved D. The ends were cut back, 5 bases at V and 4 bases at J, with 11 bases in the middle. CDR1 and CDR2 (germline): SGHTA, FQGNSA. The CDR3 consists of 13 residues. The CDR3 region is CASSLVRRETQYF. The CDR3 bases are TGTGCCAGCAGCCTCGTCCGCCGAGAGACCCAGTACTTC.

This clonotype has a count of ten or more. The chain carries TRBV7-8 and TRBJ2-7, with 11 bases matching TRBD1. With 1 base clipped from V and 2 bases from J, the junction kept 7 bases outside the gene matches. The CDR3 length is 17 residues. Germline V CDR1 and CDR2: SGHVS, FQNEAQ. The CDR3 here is CASSLEFVGQGAYEQYF. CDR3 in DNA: TGTGCCAGCAGCTTAGAATTCGTGGGACAGGGGGCCTACGAGCAGTACTTC.